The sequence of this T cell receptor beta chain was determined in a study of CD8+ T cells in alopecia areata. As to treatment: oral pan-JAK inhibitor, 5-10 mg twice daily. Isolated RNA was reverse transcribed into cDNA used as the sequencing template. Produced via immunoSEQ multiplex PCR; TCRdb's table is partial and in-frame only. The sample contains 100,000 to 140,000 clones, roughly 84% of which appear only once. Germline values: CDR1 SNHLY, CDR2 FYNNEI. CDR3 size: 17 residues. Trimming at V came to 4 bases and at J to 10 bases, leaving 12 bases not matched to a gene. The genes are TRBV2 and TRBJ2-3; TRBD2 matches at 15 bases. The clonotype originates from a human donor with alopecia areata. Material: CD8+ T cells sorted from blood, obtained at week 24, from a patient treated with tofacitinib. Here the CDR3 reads CASSAGTSGGHRGAQYF. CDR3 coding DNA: TGTGCCAGCAGTGCCGGGACTAGCGGGGGGCACCGTGGAGCGCAGTATTTT.